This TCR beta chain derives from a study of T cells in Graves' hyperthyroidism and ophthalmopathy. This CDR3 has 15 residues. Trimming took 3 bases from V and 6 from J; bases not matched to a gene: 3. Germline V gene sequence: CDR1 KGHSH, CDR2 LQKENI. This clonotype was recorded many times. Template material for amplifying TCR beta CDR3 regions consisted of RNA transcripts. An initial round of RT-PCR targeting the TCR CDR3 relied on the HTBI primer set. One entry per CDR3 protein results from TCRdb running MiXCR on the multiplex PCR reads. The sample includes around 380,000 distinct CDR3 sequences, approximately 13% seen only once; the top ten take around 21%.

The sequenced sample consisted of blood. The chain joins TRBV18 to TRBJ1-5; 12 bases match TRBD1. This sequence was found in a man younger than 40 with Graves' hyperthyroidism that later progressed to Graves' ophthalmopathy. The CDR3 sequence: CASSPGQGAGQPQHF. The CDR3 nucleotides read TGTGCCAGCTCACCGGGACAGGGGGCAGGTCAGCCCCAGCATTTT.